The present T cell receptor beta chain was sequenced within a study of cytomegalovirus exposure and HLA in healthy donors. Notes on the study in general: Reports described diagnosis of cytomegalovirus status by the classifier as highly specific and sensitive. In the roughly 120 validation repertoires, a later analysis found that first-cohort TCR clusters tended to co-occur.

As concerns this clone: Its matching antigen is unknown.

With 5 bases clipped from V and 7 bases from J, the junction kept 14 bases outside the gene matches. From germline, CDR1 is LNHDA and CDR2 SQIVND (reference sequence). The CDR3 has 15 residues. Data came from immunoSEQ multiplex PCR; TCRdb stores just in-frame clones and leaves some out. The sample lists about 140,000 clones, 80% to 90% occurring once. The sequenced material came from PBMCs. This sequence joins TRBV19 and TRBJ2-7; 7 bases align to TRBD2. This clonotype originated in a woman in her 30s in good health and CMV-seronegative. CDR3 DNA: TGTGCCAGTAGTTACCGGGACTACCTAACAAGTGAGCAGTACTTC. Translation gives CASSYRDYLTSEQYF.